Each of the 11 T cell receptor beta chains below was sequenced from the same sample in a study of control samples from healthy donors and cancer patients. Clones were sequenced by immunoSEQ multiplex PCR, and TCRdb holds only the in-frame ones, with some missing. The table lists roughly 130,000 clones, approximately 94% of them singletons. The specimen sequenced was blood. The receptor source for this set is a man younger than 40 in good health.

The chain couples TRBV24-1 to TRBJ2-7; 8 bases fit TRBD1. Germline V gene data show CDR1 as KGHDR and CDR2 as SFDVKD. This CDR3 is 15 amino acids long. V gave up 5 bases and J gave up 9 bases; unmatched junction bases: 14. In DNA, the CDR3 is TGTGCCACCAGTGCCTCCGGGACAGGAGCCTCCTCGCAGTACTTC. Translation gives CATSASGTGASSQYF.

The genes are TRBV6-4 and TRBJ2-2; D tentatively fits TRBD1 or TRBD2 (6 bases each). This CDR3 is 15 amino acids long. Trimming pared 6 bases from V and 1 base from J, leaving 12 bases between. The germline gives CDR1 MRHNA, CDR2 SNTAGT. CDR3 sequence: CASSEGGQNTGELFF. The CDR3 region has the DNA TGTGCCAGCAGCGAGGGGGGACAGAACACCGGGGAGCTGTTTTTT.

The CDR3: CAAGTPHNEQFF. CDR3 bases: TGTGCTGCAGGGACTCCCCACAATGAGCAGTTCTTC. The chain employs TRBV7-9 and TRBJ2-1, with D possibly TRBD2 on 6 matching bases. There are 12 residues in the CDR3. Germline CDR1 SEHNR, CDR2 FQNEAQ (reference sequence).

The rearrangement joins TRBV6-5 to TRBJ1-1; possible D gene TRBD1, 6 bases. CDR3 length: 14 amino acids. Germline V gene lookup returns CDR1 MNHEY and CDR2 SVGAGI. Trimming took 6 bases from V and 3 from J, leaving 14 bases between them. CDR3 DNA: TGTGCCAGCAGCTCAGGGGTTGGGGACACTGAAGCTTTCTTT. This encodes CASSSGVGDTEAFF.

The chain carries TRBV5-3 and TRBJ1-5; D is possibly TRBD1 (6 bases). TRBV5-3 is assigned to the ORF class and has an uncertain function. The CDR3 length is 21 residues. V shed 0 bases and J shed 0 bases, with 25 bases lying between them. The CDR3: CARSLVYRTASIVHSNQPQHF. In DNA form, the CDR3 reads TGTGCCAGAAGCTTGGTCTATCGGACAGCCTCAATTGTTCATAGCAATCAGCCCCAGCATTTT.

With regard to this clone: The conserved final phenylalanine or tryptophan is absent from the CDR3, which likely points to a read error. It is unclear where the CDR3 begins or ends on the DNA, so no DNA is shown, and the CDR3 is as TCRdb lists it. V usage is TRBV10-3 and J usage is TRBJ2-7; the D call of TRBD1 is as the table states it, not checked on the DNA. Inclusive of both ends, the CDR3 amounts to 12 amino acids. Per the germline V gene, CDR1 is ENHRY and CDR2 is SYGVKD. The CDR3 reads CAISESRTGNRL.

This chain links TRBV19 with TRBJ2-7; D is perhaps TRBD2 (6 bases). The V end was cut by 4 bases, the J end by 2 bases, with 12 bases between. The germline gives CDR1 LNHDA, CDR2 SQIVND (reference sequence). The CDR3 is 14 amino acids. CDR3 in DNA: TGTGCCAGTAGTACCTTAGGAGGGCCCTACGAGCAGTACTTC. This encodes CASSTLGGPYEQYF. The full variable domain, completed using reference TRBV19 and TRBJ2-7, is DGGITQSPKYLFRKEGQNVTLSCEQNLNHDAMYWYRQDPGQGLRLIYYSQIVNDFQKGDIAEGYSVSREKKESFPLTVTSAQKNPTAFYLCASSTLGGPYEQYFGPGTRLTVT.

This chain joins TRBV19 and TRBJ1-6; D uncertain. The CDR3 covers 15 residues. V was trimmed by 6 bases and J by 0 bases, leaving 9 bases between them. The V gene's germline CDR1 is LNHDA and CDR2 SQIVND (reference sequence). CDR3 protein: CASSPGVSYNSPLHF. For the CDR3, the DNA is TGTGCCAGTAGCCCCGGGGTCTCCTATAATTCACCCCTCCACTTT.

The chain joins TRBV5-1 to TRBJ1-3; D remains ambiguous. The V gene's germline CDR1 is SGHRS and CDR2 YFSETQ. Between the trimmed V and J ends, which lost 5 bases and 0 bases, there was a span of 12 bases. The length of the CDR3 is 15 residues. The CDR3 loop is CASRYSQVSGNTIYF. DNA for the CDR3: TGCGCCAGCAGATATTCACAAGTCTCTGGAAACACCATATATTTT.

This rearrangement joins TRBV5-8 to TRBJ2-5, with D uncertain. V lost 0 bases and J lost 7, with 10 bases in between. In germline, CDR1 is SGHTS, CDR2 YDEGEE. The CDR3 loop spans 13 amino acids. CDR3 residues: CASSLAETVTQYF. The CDR3 DNA reads as TGTGCCAGCAGCTTGGCCGAAACCGTGACCCAGTACTTC.

This sequence joins TRBV2 and TRBJ2-7; D is tentatively TRBD1 or TRBD2 (5 bases each). Between the trimmed V and J ends, which lost 7 bases and 4 bases, there was a span of 14 bases. The germline gives CDR1 SNHLY, CDR2 FYNNEI. The CDR3 runs to 13 residues. The chain's CDR3 is CASTGGEEYEQYF. The CDR3 DNA reads TGTGCCAGCACTGGGGGAGAGGAATACGAGCAGTACTTC.